A single sample gave rise to the 32 T cell receptor beta chains below, sequenced in a study of beta chain features in type 1 diabetes (dated by TCRdb to the late 2010s). The antigens these receptors bind are not known. Here is what the overall study found, with its caveats: Type 1 diabetes patients showed a moderate but significant shortening of TCRB CDR3 length in all four CD4+ subsets.

The library was prepared using the immunoSEQ multiplex PCR assay. All of the isolated RNA was reverse transcribed with the High Capacity cDNA Reverse Transcription Kit, so expressed TCRB transcripts were sequenced. This is the immuneACCESS table as TCRdb keeps it, with only in-frame sequences that have V and J called. A part of the clones is gone; compared with another copy, unresolved V genes explain less than half, and the rest is unexplained. Within this sample are some 48,000 clones, with approximately 40% of them counted one time only. Roughly 0.13% of the sample rests with the top ten. What was sequenced was stem cell memory CD4+ T cells from blood. The cell subset or site label corresponds to: stem cell-like memory CD4+ T cells. The receptor source for this set is a man younger than 45 with type 1 diabetes.

This chain links TRBV9 with TRBJ1-4, with 7 bases that match TRBD1. The CDR3 totals 15 residues. V was clipped by 2 bases and J by 8 bases; unmatched bases: 9. Per the germline V gene, CDR1 is SGDLS and CDR2 is YYNGEE. CDR3 sequence: CASSVKTGMKEKLFF. The CDR3 nucleotides are TGTGCCAGCAGCGTCAAGACAGGGATGAAGGAAAAACTGTTTTTT.

This clone has a handful of counts. The chain uses TRBV2 and TRBJ2-1, with a possible D match to TRBD2 (5 bases). The CDR3 covers 16 residues. CDR1 is SNHLY and CDR2 is FYNNEI in the germline V gene. V was pared by 4 bases and J by 8 bases, with 21 bases between. The CDR3 region has the DNA TGTGCCAGCAGTGGCCCGGACTCGGGGATAAAGGATGAGCAGTTCTTC. Protein sequence: CASSGPDSGIKDEQFF.

This clone was observed a few times. The chain carries TRBV5-1 and TRBJ2-6, with 7 bases identical to TRBD1. After removal of 1 base from V and 4 bases from J, the junction contained 5 bases not matched to a gene. The CDR3 runs 16 residues. Germline V lookup: CDR1 SGHRS, CDR2 YFSETQ. CDR3 residues: CASSLWQGVGANVLTF. The CDR3 bases are TGCGCCAGCAGCTTGTGGCAGGGGGTCGGGGCCAACGTCCTGACTTTC.

As DNA, the CDR3 is TGCGCCAGCAGCTTGGGCGTCAGGGGAGTTGAAAAACTGTTTTTT. It encodes CASSLGVRGVEKLFF. This rearrangement joins TRBV5-1 to TRBJ1-4; D perhaps matches TRBD1 (6 bases). The CDR3 is 15 amino acids. In germline, CDR1 is SGHRS, CDR2 YFSETQ. V dropped 0 bases and J dropped 7 bases, with 13 bases sitting between them.

V gene TRBV5-6 combines with J gene TRBJ1-4; a possible D gene is TRBD1 (5 bases). V gave up 0 bases and J gave up 8 bases, with 8 bases separating them. CDR1 is SGHDT and CDR2 is YYEEEE in the germline V gene. The CDR3 covers 13 residues. CDR3 region: CASSLGRVEKLFF. CDR3 nucleotide sequence: TGTGCCAGCAGCTTGGGCAGGGTAGAAAAACTGTTTTTT.

This clone was picked up a small number of times. Here the CDR3 DNA reads TGTGCCAGCAGCGTAGTTGTTAGCGGGGGAGAGCAGTACTTC. Translated: CASSVVVSGGEQYF. The chain couples TRBV9 to TRBJ2-7; 9 bases align to TRBD2. J gave up 7 bases and V 0 bases, and 5 bases lay outside the gene matches. This CDR3 spans 14 amino acids. Per the germline V gene, CDR1 is SGDLS and CDR2 is YYNGEE.

The chain employs TRBV6-6 and TRBJ2-2, with no clear D. Germline assignment: CDR1 MNHNY and CDR2 SVGAGI (reference sequence). V was trimmed by 6 bases and J by 7 bases, leaving 15 bases between them. The CDR3 length is 14 residues. In DNA form, the CDR3 reads TGTGCCAGCAGCCGACAAAGATCCTTCGGGGAGCTGTTTTTT. Its translation: CASSRQRSFGELFF.

This clone occurred a few times. The rearrangement joins TRBV18 to TRBJ1-2; the match to TRBD1 covers 7 bases. Germline values: CDR1 KGHSH, CDR2 LQKENI. Trimming took 3 bases from V and 5 from J; bases not matched to a gene: 3. This CDR3 has 13 amino acids. CDR3: CASSPRQGYGYTF. In DNA form, the CDR3 reads TGTGCCAGCTCACCCCGACAGGGTTATGGCTACACCTTC.

This rearrangement joins TRBV5-1 to TRBJ1-2; 7 nucleotides align to TRBD1. With V trimmed by 4 bases and J by 5 bases, 8 bases remained unmatched. CDR3 length: 14 amino acids. Germline CDR1 reads SGHRS; CDR2 reads YFSETQ. CDR3 sequence reads: CASSHAGTEYGYTF. As DNA, the CDR3 is TGCGCCAGCAGCCACGCCGGGACAGAATATGGCTACACCTTC.

The chain carries TRBV23-1 and TRBJ2-3, with a possible D match to TRBD1 (7 bases). TRBV23-1 is identified as an open reading frame with a role that is uncertain. CDR3 length: 17 residues. V shed 2 bases and J shed 0 bases, with 15 bases lying between them. CDR3 in amino acids: CASSQKGRGVSTDTQYF. As DNA, the CDR3 is TGCGCCAGCAGTCAAAAGGGCAGGGGGGTCAGCACAGATACGCAGTATTTT.

Notes on this clone: The sample holds other DNA sequences that translate to the same CDR3. The chain recombines TRBV2 with TRBJ1-5; 10 nucleotides match TRBD1. The length of the CDR3 is 14 residues. The germline V gene encodes CDR1 SNHLY and CDR2 FYNNEI. V lost 5 bases and J lost 7; bases outside the gene matches: 5. CDR3 amino acids: CASSRDRGDQPQHF. In DNA, the CDR3 is TGTGCCAGCAGTCGGGACAGGGGAGACCAGCCCCAGCATTTT.

The chain is built from TRBV7-8 and TRBJ2-7, with D perhaps TRBD2 (6 bases). Germline CDR1 SGHVS, CDR2 FQNEAQ. This CDR3 has 16 amino acids. V dropped 0 bases and J dropped 4 bases, with 16 bases sitting between them. CDR3 in DNA: TGTGCCAGCAGCTTAGCGCAAATAGCGGCGCAGTACGAGCAGTACTTC. Translation gives CASSLAQIAAQYEQYF. The variable domain in full, completed from reference TRBV7-8 and TRBJ2-7, reads GAGVSQSPRYKVAKRGQDVALRCDPISGHVSLFWYQQALGQGPEFLTYFQNEAQLDKSGLPSDRFFAERPEGSVSTLKIQRTQQEDSAVYLCASSLAQIAAQYEQYFGPGTRLTVT.

The chain combines TRBV28 with TRBJ1-1; D is uncertain. V lost 6 bases to trimming and J lost 0 bases, with 5 bases between them. Per the germline V gene, CDR1 is MDHEN and CDR2 is SYDVKM. CDR3 length equals 12 residues. This CDR3 reads CASRNMNTEAFF. In DNA form, the CDR3 reads TGTGCCAGCAGAAACATGAACACTGAAGCTTTCTTT.

DNA for the CDR3: TGTGCCTGGACGCGGGGAATCACTGAAGCTTTCTTT. It yields the protein CAWTRGITEAFF. The V call is TRBV30, the J call TRBJ1-1, with unresolved D. Trimming cost V 4 bases and J 4 bases, with 10 bases left between them. The CDR3 totals 12 residues. Germline V gives CDR1 GTSNPN, CDR2 SVGIG (reference sequence).

CDR3 in amino acids: CASSSRTSGSGELFF. The CDR3 coding sequence is TGCGCCAGCAGCTCACGGACTAGCGGGTCCGGGGAGCTGTTTTTT. The V call is TRBV5-1, the J call TRBJ2-2, with TRBD2 matching over 11 bases. Germline CDR1 SGHRS, CDR2 YFSETQ. V lost 3 bases and J lost 6; bases outside the gene matches: 4. The CDR3 is 15 amino acids.

J is TRBJ2-7 and V is TRBV4-1, with TRBD2 matching 8 bases. CDR1 and CDR2 from the germline V gene are MGHRA and YSYEKL. There are 15 residues in the CDR3. J gave up 3 bases and V 0 bases, and 4 bases lay outside the gene matches. CDR3 protein: CASSQEIAGHYEQYF. The CDR3 DNA reads TGCGCCAGCAGCCAAGAAATAGCGGGACACTACGAGCAGTACTTC.

The rearrangement joins TRBV6-6 to TRBJ1-1; D gene ambiguous. V gave up 0 bases and J gave up 4 bases, with 9 bases separating them. From germline, CDR1 is MNHNY and CDR2 SVGAGI (reference sequence). CDR3 length: 14 residues. The DNA of the CDR3 is TGTGCCAGCAGTTACTCGGGCCCCGGCACTGAAGCTTTCTTT. This encodes CASSYSGPGTEAFF.

The V call is TRBV7-9, the J call TRBJ1-4; D is unclear. The germline V and J ends were trimmed by 5 bases and 8 bases, with 21 bases remaining between them. This CDR3 region has 16 residues. Looked up from germline, CDR1 is SEHNR and CDR2 is FQNEAQ (reference sequence). CDR3 protein: CASSPLGGQTGEKLFF. The CDR3 region has the DNA TGTGCCAGCAGCCCCCTGGGAGGGCAAACGGGGGAAAAACTGTTTTTT.

The gene calls are TRBV14 and TRBJ2-7; maybe TRBD2 (6 bases). This CDR3 contains 15 residues. V gave up 3 bases and J gave up 5 bases, with 17 bases separating them. Germline CDR1 SGHDN, CDR2 FVKESK. The CDR3 DNA reads as TGTGCCAGCAGCCATCCCGGGAGTAGAAACAACGAGCAGTACTTC. It encodes CASSHPGSRNNEQYF.

This clone was observed a handful of times. The rearrangement joins TRBV19 to TRBJ1-5, with 8 bases fitting TRBD1. Germline trimming cut 3 bases from V and 2 bases from J; bases unmatched to any gene: 0. From germline, CDR1 is LNHDA and CDR2 SQIVND (reference sequence). The CDR3 contains 14 residues. The DNA of the CDR3 is TGTGCCAGTAGTATGGGACAGGGCAATCAGCCCCAGCATTTT. Encoded protein: CASSMGQGNQPQHF.

This clone showed up just a few times. The chain uses TRBV27 and TRBJ2-1; D may be TRBD1 (5 bases). CDR1 MNHEY and CDR2 SMNVEV come from the germline V gene (reference sequence). The CDR3 is 14 amino acids. The V and J ends lost 8 bases and 3 bases respectively, with 14 bases between them. CDR3 in DNA: TGTGCCAGCCATTTATTAGACAGCTACAATGAGCAGTTCTTC. Translated: CASHLLDSYNEQFF.

The chain has TRBV5-1 and TRBJ2-1, with 13 bases that match TRBD2. The V and J ends lost 0 bases and 8 bases, in that order; junction bases with no gene match: 5. Per germline, CDR1 SGHRS and CDR2 YFSETQ. The CDR3 covers 16 residues. CDR3: CASSLGGTSGNYEQFF. CDR3 sequence (DNA): TGCGCCAGCAGCTTGGGGGGGACTAGCGGGAACTATGAGCAGTTCTTC.

The chain couples TRBV5-1 to TRBJ2-5; a weak D match, TRBD1 (6 bases). Germline V lookup: CDR1 SGHRS, CDR2 YFSETQ. Trimming cost V 9 bases and J 5 bases, with 14 bases left between them. The CDR3 length is 12 residues. CDR3 residues: CANSRGEETQYF. The DNA for the CDR3 is TGCGCCAACTCCAGGGGAGAGGAGACCCAGTACTTC. Looking up the rest from reference TRBV5-1 and TRBJ2-5 gives the full variable domain: KAGVTQTPRYLIKTRGQQVTLSCSPISGHRSVSWYQQTPGQGLQFLFEYFSETQRNKGNFPGRFSGRQFSNSRSEMNVSTLELGDSALYLCANSRGEETQYFGPGTRLLVL.

This chain connects TRBV14 to TRBJ2-1; D is undetermined. V was clipped by 4 bases and J by 9 bases, with 13 bases between them. There are 13 residues in the CDR3. Germline CDR1 and CDR2: SGHDN and FVKESK. CDR3 nucleotide sequence: TGTGCCAGCAGCCGAGGCTTAACAATTGAGCAGTTCTTC. Protein sequence: CASSRGLTIEQFF.

This clone showed up just a few times. The chain joins TRBV14 to TRBJ2-3, with D tentatively TRBD2 (5 bases). V lost 0 bases, J lost 4 bases, and 23 bases lay in between. Germline lookup yields CDR1 SGHDN and CDR2 FVKESK. The CDR3 spans 19 residues. The CDR3 DNA sequence: TGTGCCAGCAGCCAAGAGGCGGTTCGAGGGCAAGCGACTCCAGATACGCAGTATTTT. Translated: CASSQEAVRGQATPDTQYF.

This clone was found once. This chain joins TRBV10-3 and TRBJ2-3, with 7 bases that match TRBD2. The V gene's germline CDR1 is ENHRY and CDR2 SYGVKD. The J segment lost 0 bases and the V segment lost 4 bases, leaving 1 base of the junction unmatched. The CDR3 is 14 amino acids. The CDR3 region is CAISASGSTDTQYF. The CDR3 DNA is TGTGCCATCAGTGCTAGCGGTAGCACAGATACGCAGTATTTT.

The rearrangement links TRBV5-1 to TRBJ1-1, with D possibly being TRBD1 (6 bases). This CDR3 contains 16 residues. From germline, CDR1 is SGHRS and CDR2 YFSETQ. Trimming stripped 7 bases from V and 0 bases from J, with 19 bases between. DNA of the CDR3: TGCGCCAGCTATAAGGGGGGGGGTACCATGAACACTGAAGCTTTCTTT. Its protein product is CASYKGGGTMNTEAFF. The full variable domain, in which reference TRBV5-1 and TRBJ1-1 provide the parts outside the CDR3, is KAGVTQTPRYLIKTRGQQVTLSCSPISGHRSVSWYQQTPGQGLQFLFEYFSETQRNKGNFPGRFSGRQFSNSRSEMNVSTLELGDSALYLCASYKGGGTMNTEAFFGQGTRLTVV.

The CDR3 coding sequence is TGTGCCAGCAGTGAATATCCCACGACGGGGTCACCCCTCCACTTT. Its protein is CASSEYPTTGSPLHF. The rearrangement links TRBV25-1 to TRBJ1-6; D remains ambiguous. Germline V gene data show CDR1 as MGHDK and CDR2 as SYGVNS. CDR3 length equals 15 residues. Trimming left V 0 bases short and J 10 bases short, with 13 bases between.

This clone has just a few counts. The chain is built from TRBV9 and TRBJ2-5; TRBD2 might be the D (6 bases). CDR3 length equals 14 residues. V shed 3 bases and J shed 1 base, with 10 bases lying between them. Germline values: CDR1 SGDLS, CDR2 YYNGEE. CDR3 loop: CASSGSGPQETQYF. CDR3 coding DNA: TGTGCCAGCAGCGGGAGCGGGCCCCAAGAGACCCAGTACTTC.

The chain recombines TRBV19 with TRBJ2-1; D is unclear. Trimming took 1 base from V and 1 from J, leaving 8 bases between them. This CDR3 region has 15 residues. The V gene's germline CDR1 is LNHDA and CDR2 SQIVND (reference sequence). The CDR3 reads CASSIGRISYNEQFF. The CDR3 region has the DNA TGTGCCAGTAGTATAGGGAGAATATCCTACAATGAGCAGTTCTTC.

The chain has TRBV7-3 and TRBJ2-1; D is undetermined. The V end was cut by 4 bases, the J end by 0 bases, with 4 bases between. The CDR3 is 13 amino acids. From germline, CDR1 is SGHTA and CDR2 FQGTGA. CDR3 protein: CASSSSSYNEQFF. The CDR3 DNA reads as TGTGCCAGCAGCTCGAGCTCCTACAATGAGCAGTTCTTC.

This clone was found a few times. The gene calls are TRBV28 and TRBJ2-5; 10 nucleotides match TRBD2. This CDR3 has 19 residues. V lost 4 bases and J lost 1; bases outside the gene matches: 15. CDR1 is MDHEN and CDR2 is SYDVKM in the germline V gene. DNA of the CDR3: TGTGCCAGCAGTTCCCCCCCTAGGGAACTAGCGGGGAGCCAAGAGACCCAGTACTTC. This codes for CASSSPPRELAGSQETQYF. The full variable domain, in which reference TRBV28 and TRBJ2-5 provide the parts outside the CDR3, is DVKVTQSSRYLVKRTGEKVFLECVQDMDHENMFWYRQDPGLGLRLIYFSYDVKMKEKGDIPEGYSVSREKKERFSLILESASTNQTSMYLCASSSPPRELAGSQETQYFGPGTRLLVL.